This is a list of T cell receptor beta chains from one sample in a study of OX40 agonist ivuxolimab in advanced cancers. Repertoires were generated with immunoSEQ multiplex PCR, while TCRdb's copy carries only in-frame clones and drops some. Found here are approximately 70,000 clones, about 90% of them singletons; the top ten hold approximately 0.92%. The source material was CD4+ or CD8+ T cells sorted from blood, sampled in a trial of the OX40 agonist ivuxolimab. These receptors were obtained from an adult with an advanced solid tumor such as melanoma, head and neck, liver or kidney cancer. Each CDR3 is given with its conserved first and last residue. Where a row states a size, it is once, few, many or the class of an expanded clone; other rows omit it.

CDR3 protein: CASTLADPGFRTPLHF
clone size: .
V gene: TRBV7-8
J gene: TRBJ1-6

CDR3 protein: CASSPWTGPNTQYF
clone size: .
V gene: TRBV11-2
J gene: TRBJ2-3

CDR3 protein: CASSHGGDSPLHF
clone size: .
V gene: TRBV6-4
J gene: TRBJ1-6

CDR3 protein: CAWGSGLGRAQYF
clone size: .
V gene: TRBV30
J gene: TRBJ2-5

CDR3 protein: CASSQDPRSGVEQYF
clone size: once
V gene: TRBV4-3
J gene: TRBJ2-7

CDR3 protein: CASSQSWENTEAFF
clone size: .
V gene: TRBV4-3
J gene: TRBJ1-1

CDR3 protein: CASKQNMANTGELFF
clone size: .
V gene: TRBV6-6
J gene: TRBJ2-2

CDR3 protein: CASSSTDRPNSPLHF
clone size: .
V gene: TRBV11-2
J gene: TRBJ1-6

CDR3 protein: CASRPGHLNSYEQYF
clone size: .
V gene: TRBV6-1
J gene: TRBJ2-7

CDR3 protein: CAWSVFPRDLNEKLFF
clone size: .
V gene: TRBV30
J gene: TRBJ1-4

CDR3 protein: CAISEPPRGYGYTF
clone size: .
V gene: TRBV10-3
J gene: TRBJ1-2

CDR3 protein: CASSPTGYEQYF
clone size: once
V gene: TRBV7-2
J gene: TRBJ2-7

CDR3 protein: CASSLAGTGAMGYIQYF
clone size: .
V gene: TRBV11-2
J gene: TRBJ2-4

CDR3 protein: CASSQEGSGQSDEQFF
clone size: .
V gene: TRBV4-3
J gene: TRBJ2-1

CDR3 protein: CASSLDRGLAGQSYEQYF
clone size: few
V gene: TRBV5-1
J gene: TRBJ2-7

CDR3 protein: CASSIQDNYGYTF
clone size: .
V gene: TRBV7-2
J gene: TRBJ1-2

CDR3 protein: CASTATGGLQPQHF
clone size: .
V gene: TRBV19
J gene: TRBJ1-5

CDR3 protein: CASSPIPIMGQGGEKLFF
clone size: .
V gene: TRBV18
J gene: TRBJ1-4

CDR3 protein: CASSPGGRETGELFF
clone size: .
V gene: TRBV5-4
J gene: TRBJ2-2

CDR3 protein: CASSLGSLNTEAFF
clone size: .
V gene: TRBV5-1
J gene: TRBJ1-1

CDR3 protein: CASTQTDNSYEQYF
clone size: once
V gene: TRBV19
J gene: TRBJ2-7

CDR3 protein: CASSFAGNYGYTF
clone size: .
V gene: TRBV5-1
J gene: TRBJ1-2

CDR3 protein: CASSLPASSYEQYF
clone size: .
V gene: TRBV11-2
J gene: TRBJ2-7

CDR3 protein: CASSQLAGSRSSTDTQYF
clone size: .
V gene: TRBV10-1
J gene: TRBJ2-3

CDR3 protein: CASSSGTSGDTGELFF
clone size: once
V gene: TRBV5-4
J gene: TRBJ2-2

CDR3 protein: CATGPDNTDTQYF
clone size: .
V gene: TRBV19
J gene: TRBJ2-3

CDR3 protein: CASSLPSLGDTQYF
clone size: .
V gene: TRBV5-6
J gene: TRBJ2-3

CDR3 protein: CASSVQLVRSYNEQFF
clone size: .
V gene: TRBV9
J gene: TRBJ2-1

CDR3 protein: CASSPGLAGPLAGELFF
clone size: .
V gene: TRBV5-4
J gene: TRBJ2-2

CDR3 protein: CASSYGGRSNQPQHF
clone size: .
V gene: TRBV5-6
J gene: TRBJ1-5

CDR3 protein: CASSWGGLRDGYTF
clone size: .
V gene: TRBV28
J gene: TRBJ1-2

CDR3 protein: CASNGQESQPQHF
clone size: .
V gene: TRBV6-1
J gene: TRBJ1-5

CDR3 protein: CASSTQPQHF
clone size: .
V gene: TRBV28
J gene: TRBJ1-5

CDR3 protein: CASSPLGQFQAGELFF
clone size: .
V gene: TRBV9
J gene: TRBJ2-2

CDR3 protein: CASSLGQGARDEQFF
clone size: .
V gene: TRBV27
J gene: TRBJ2-1

CDR3 protein: CASKRTGVSYEQYF
clone size: .
V gene: TRBV7-9
J gene: .

CDR3 protein: CASTDEGLVSGNTIYF
clone size: .
V gene: TRBV6-6
J gene: TRBJ1-3

CDR3 protein: CASSPPGTGGFYEQYF
clone size: .
V gene: TRBV28
J gene: TRBJ2-7